Shown below are 24 T cell receptor beta chains from a single sample sequenced in a study of blood T cell repertoires in COVID-19. Generated by immunoSEQ multiplex PCR, the TCRdb table keeps only in-frame clones and is missing some. The sample holds about 49,000 clones, approximately 85% seen once. The sample consisted of peripheral blood. Receptor source: a human donor in a cohort sampled during active COVID-19.

The V call is TRBV19, the J call TRBJ2-7; D unresolved. The V gene lost 5 bases and the J gene lost 2 bases, with 16 bases spanning the gap. Germline assignment: CDR1 LNHDA and CDR2 SQIVND (reference sequence). The CDR3 covers 15 residues. CDR3 nucleotide sequence: TGTGCCAGTAGTGCCCAACTTTTCCGAACCTACGAGCAGTACTTC. It yields the protein CASSAQLFRTYEQYF. Supplemented by reference TRBV19 and TRBJ2-7, the full variable domain reads DGGITQSPKYLFRKEGQNVTLSCEQNLNHDAMYWYRQDPGQGLRLIYYSQIVNDFQKGDIAEGYSVSREKKESFPLTVTSAQKNPTAFYLCASSAQLFRTYEQYFGPGTRLTVT.

V usage is TRBV10-3 and J usage is TRBJ2-7, with TRBD1 matching 8 bases. The CDR3 runs 16 residues. Per germline, CDR1 ENHRY and CDR2 SYGVKD. V was pared by 1 base and J by 3 bases, with 8 bases of the junction left unmatched. The chain's CDR3 is CAISEYQGAMGYEQYF. For the CDR3, the DNA is TGTGCCATCAGTGAGTACCAGGGGGCCATGGGCTACGAGCAGTACTTC.

The rearrangement uses TRBV4-3 and TRBJ1-2; D may be TRBD1 (5 bases). CDR1 LGHNA and CDR2 YSLEER come from the germline V gene. CDR3 length equals 14 residues. Trimming took 1 base from V and 8 from J, leaving 14 bases between them. The CDR3 protein is CASSQAAGVGGYTF. The CDR3 nucleotides are TGCGCCAGCAGCCAAGCGGCGGGGGTAGGCGGCTACACCTTC.

This sequence joins TRBV24-1 and TRBJ2-3; possibly TRBD2 for D (6 bases). Trimming cost V 8 bases and J 0 bases, with 14 bases left between them. CDR3 length: 15 amino acids. Germline CDR1 KGHDR, CDR2 SFDVKD. DNA for the CDR3: TGTGCCACCACTCGGTGGGGGGATAGCACAGATACGCAGTATTTT. Its protein is CATTRWGDSTDTQYF.

The rearrangement uses TRBV27 and TRBJ2-2, with D perhaps matching TRBD1 (6 bases). CDR3 length: 16 residues. The germline V gene has CDR1 MNHEY and CDR2 SMNVEV (reference sequence). Trimming pared 6 bases from V and 0 bases from J, leaving 14 bases between. The CDR3, as DNA: TGTGCCAGCAGATGGACAGCCTTCGCGAACACCGGGGAGCTGTTTTTT. Amino acid sequence: CASRWTAFANTGELFF.

The V call is TRBV14, the J call TRBJ1-5; the match to TRBD1 covers 10 bases. CDR1 is SGHDN and CDR2 is FVKESK in the germline V gene. The V and J ends lost 4 bases and 4 bases, in that order; junction bases with no gene match: 4. This CDR3 has 15 amino acids. CDR3 nucleotides: TGTGCCAGCAGCCCGGCGGGACAGGGGAATCAGCCCCAGCATTTT. Translated: CASSPAGQGNQPQHF.

V gene TRBV27 combines with J gene TRBJ2-3, with D possibly TRBD2 on 6 matching bases. The CDR3 extends over 14 amino acids. The germline V and J ends were trimmed by 4 bases and 8 bases, with 16 bases remaining between them. The germline V gene has CDR1 MNHEY and CDR2 SMNVEV (reference sequence). For the CDR3, the DNA is TGTGCCAGCAGTTACCGGGGTGTCGGGGGTACGCAGTATTTT. Amino acids: CASSYRGVGGTQYF.

This clone appeared once. CDR3 sequence (DNA): TGTGCCAGCAGTTCCTGGACAGGGGAGGCTTTCTTT. Protein: CASSSWTGEAFF. This rearrangement joins TRBV28 to TRBJ1-1, with 9 bases fitting TRBD1. V dropped 4 bases and J dropped 11; count of bases not matched to a gene: 5. CDR3 length: 12 amino acids. Looked up from germline, CDR1 is MDHEN and CDR2 is SYDVKM.

The gene calls are TRBV7-9 and TRBJ2-3, with unresolved D. The CDR3 is 14 residues long. The V and J ends lost 5 bases and 1 base respectively, with 10 bases between them. Germline V lookup: CDR1 SEHNR, CDR2 FQNEAQ (reference sequence). The CDR3 DNA is TGTGCCAGCAGCCGCATAACGGGCACAGATACGCAGTATTTT. It translates to CASSRITGTDTQYF.

The gene calls are TRBV5-1 and TRBJ2-3, with D possibly TRBD2 on 5 matching bases. V was shortened by 2 bases and J by 3 bases, with 7 bases between the two germline ends. CDR1 and CDR2 from the germline V gene are SGHRS and YFSETQ. The length of the CDR3 is 13 residues. The CDR3 is CASSFRRTDTQYF. The CDR3 nucleotides are TGCGCCAGCAGCTTTAGGAGGACAGATACGCAGTATTTT.

This chain links TRBV6-5 with TRBJ2-7; the match to TRBD1 covers 11 bases. The junction had 12 bases not matched to a gene; V was cut back by 7 bases and J by 7 bases. CDR3 size: 15 residues. Germline values: CDR1 MNHEY, CDR2 SVGAGI. CDR3 in amino acids: CASIEGGTGGYEQYF. The CDR3 nucleotides are TGTGCCAGCATCGAAGGAGGGACAGGGGGATATGAGCAGTACTTC.

The V call is TRBV12-3 or TRBV12-4, the J call TRBJ1-1; 8 nucleotides match TRBD1. J was trimmed by 4 bases and V by 5 bases; bases with no gene match: 3. The CDR3 extends over 13 amino acids. CDR3 protein: CASSRQGSTEAFF. CDR3 in DNA: TGTGCCAGCAGTCGACAGGGGTCCACTGAAGCTTTCTTT.

The V call is TRBV18, the J call TRBJ2-5; 10 positions agree with TRBD1. CDR1 and CDR2 (germline): KGHSH, LQKENI. This CDR3 is built from 16 residues. The V and J ends lost 2 bases and 8 bases, in that order; junction bases with no gene match: 11. The CDR3 bases are TGTGCCAGCTCACCAACAGGGGACAGGGGATTTGGCACCCAGTACTTC. This codes for CASSPTGDRGFGTQYF.

The V and J genes are TRBV6-5 and TRBJ1-6; D is unclear. Trimming took off 5 bases at V and 6 bases at J, with 11 bases between the two ends. The CDR3 spans 14 residues. The germline gives CDR1 MNHEY, CDR2 SVGAGI. CDR3 sequence: CASSMTRSNSPLHF. CDR3 nucleotide sequence: TGTGCCAGCAGTATGACCCGGAGTAATTCACCCCTCCACTTT.

This chain links TRBV7-2 with TRBJ2-5, with 16 positions matching TRBD2. Germline lookup yields CDR1 SGHTA and CDR2 FQGNSA. The CDR3 length is 18 residues. V lost 5 bases, J lost 0 bases, and 6 bases stayed unmatched. As DNA, the CDR3 is TGTGCCAGCAGCGGGGGGGGACTAGCGGGAGGGAACCAAGAGACCCAGTACTTC. Protein sequence: CASSGGGLAGGNQETQYF.

The chain carries TRBV6-6 and TRBJ2-7; 11 bases fit TRBD1. The CDR3 totals 17 residues. Germline trimming cut 5 bases from V and 5 bases from J; bases unmatched to any gene: 14. Per the germline V gene, CDR1 is MNHNY and CDR2 is SVGAGI (reference sequence). The CDR3 reads CASSPPTGPGQGDEQYF. CDR3 bases: TGTGCCAGCAGTCCACCCACGGGCCCGGGACAGGGGGACGAGCAGTACTTC.

This chain links TRBV9 with TRBJ2-1; 7 bases align to TRBD1. Germline loops: CDR1 SGDLS, CDR2 YYNGEE. The CDR3 is made up of 15 amino acids. J was trimmed by 7 bases and V by 4 bases; bases with no gene match: 11. CDR3 sequence reads: CASSPRQGVRNEQFF. The CDR3 coding sequence is TGTGCCAGCAGCCCTCGACAGGGCGTCAGAAATGAGCAGTTCTTC.

This clone was detected once. The chain recombines TRBV5-1 with TRBJ2-7, with D perhaps TRBD2 (6 bases). The CDR3 is made up of 14 amino acids. From germline, CDR1 is SGHRS and CDR2 YFSETQ. Trimming left V 1 base short and J 3 bases short, with 11 bases between. The CDR3 DNA follows: TGCGCCAGCAGCTTGTATCCGGGAGACTACGAGCAGTACTTC. Translated, it gives CASSLYPGDYEQYF.

The V gene is TRBV5-5, the J gene TRBJ2-1; 10 bases line up with TRBD2. Germline V gene sequence: CDR1 SGHKS, CDR2 YYEKEE (reference sequence). The ends lost 4 bases at V and 8 bases at J; junction bases unmatched: 6. The CDR3 runs 14 residues. The CDR3 protein is CASSPTGTSDEQFF. CDR3 DNA: TGTGCCAGCAGCCCCACCGGGACTAGCGATGAGCAGTTCTTC.

The V and J genes are TRBV28 and TRBJ1-4, with TRBD1 matching 9 bases. The ends lost 6 bases at V and 9 bases at J; junction bases unmatched: 8. This CDR3 has 14 residues. Germline V gene data show CDR1 as MDHEN and CDR2 as SYDVKM. The CDR3 spells CASSPRDRDKKLFF. DNA for the CDR3: TGTGCCAGCAGCCCCCGGGACAGGGATAAAAAACTGTTTTTT. The variable domain in full, with the rest retrieved from reference TRBV28 and TRBJ1-4, is DVKVTQSSRYLVKRTGEKVFLECVQDMDHENMFWYRQDPGLGLRLIYFSYDVKMKEKGDIPEGYSVSREKKERFSLILESASTNQTSMYLCASSPRDRDKKLFFGSGTQLSVL.

This clone showed up just once. The V and J genes are TRBV5-1 and TRBJ2-3; weak D call: TRBD2 (6 bases). CDR3 length: 13 amino acids. Trimming took off 4 bases at V and 0 bases at J, with 6 bases between the two ends. CDR1 and CDR2 (germline): SGHRS, YFSETQ. The CDR3 nucleotides are TGCGCCAGCAGCGGGACTAGCACAGATACGCAGTATTTT. It specifies CASSGTSTDTQYF.

The chain is built from TRBV6-5 and TRBJ2-7; 7 bases map to TRBD1. J was trimmed by 2 bases and V by 5 bases; bases with no gene match: 9. The germline gives CDR1 MNHEY, CDR2 SVGAGI. This CDR3 has 15 amino acids. The CDR3 coding sequence is TGTGCCAGCAGTCCCGGCGACAGGGCCCCCTACGAGCAGTACTTC. Translation gives CASSPGDRAPYEQYF.

V usage is TRBV9 and J usage is TRBJ2-1; 12 positions match TRBD2. J lost 9 bases, V lost 5 bases, and 9 bases had no gene match. The CDR3 covers 15 residues. Germline CDR1 reads SGDLS; CDR2 reads YYNGEE. The CDR3 DNA sequence: TGTGCCAGCAGTGAGACTAGCGGGAGTGTGGGTGAGCAGTTCTTC. This encodes CASSETSGSVGEQFF.

This clone was found a few times. The rearrangement uses TRBV7-2 and TRBJ1-2, with TRBD1 as a possible D gene (5 bases). The V gene's germline CDR1 is SGHTA and CDR2 FQGNSA. The V and J ends lost 5 bases and 4 bases respectively, with 8 bases between them. The length of the CDR3 is 12 residues. The CDR3 sequence: CASSDSPYGYTF. CDR3 DNA sequence: TGTGCCAGCAGCGACAGCCCCTATGGCTACACCTTC.